Listed below are T cell receptor beta chains from one sample, sequenced in a study of blood T cell repertoires in COVID-19. TCRdb keeps only in-frame clones here, not all; method: immunoSEQ multiplex PCR. The sample contains around 320,000 clones, roughly 89% of which appear only once. The sample consisted of PBMCs or T cells enriched from blood (not recorded which). The receptors originated from a young woman with acute COVID-19. CDR3s include the opening cysteine and the closing phenylalanine or tryptophan. A D gene is named only where the DNA matches it firmly. The size field is filled for only some rows; it gives once, few, many or a size class.

abundance	j_gene	d_gene	v_gene	CDR3nt	CDR3aa
NA	TRBJ2-1	NA	TRBV9	TGTGCCAGCAGCCTACTACACTTTGGCAATGAGCAGTTCTTC	CASSLLHFGNEQFF
NA	TRBJ2-7	NA	TRBV5-1	TGCGCCAGCAGCTCGAACCAGATACAACCCTACGAGCAGTACTTC	CASSSNQIQPYEQYF
NA	TRBJ2-1	TRBD2	TRBV28	TGTGCCAGCAGCCCACTCGGACTAGCGCCTGTTTACAATGAGCAGTTCTTC	CASSPLGLAPVYNEQFF
NA	TRBJ2-2	NA	TRBV12-3/TRBV12-4	TGTGCCAGTTCCCTCCTGAGCGGGGAGCTGTTTTTT	CASSLLSGELFF
NA	TRBJ1-6	NA	TRBV10-2	TGCGCCAGCGGGCCTGGGAATTCACCCCTCCACTTT	CASGPGNSPLHF
NA	TRBJ2-5	NA	TRBV27	TGTGCCAGCAGTTTAGGCTTGAGGCAAGAGACCCAGTACTTC	CASSLGLRQETQYF
NA	TRBJ1-2	NA	TRBV9	TGTGCCAGCAGCCGTAGTGGGATGGAGGTGGAGGGCTACACCTTC	CASSRSGMEVEGYTF
NA	TRBJ2-1	NA	TRBV7-2	TGTGCCAGCAGCGGGGACTCCGGTGAGCAGTTCTTC	CASSGDSGEQFF
NA	TRBJ2-7	TRBD2	TRBV11-2	TGTGCCAGCAGCCCCCGACTAGCGGGAGTCAGGTACGAGCAGTACTTC	CASSPRLAGVRYEQYF
NA	TRBJ2-1	NA	TRBV30	TGTGCCTGGAGTGTAAGTCTTACGGGAGTTCCATACAATGAGCAGTTCTTC	CAWSVSLTGVPYNEQFF
NA	TRBJ1-5	NA	TRBV2	TGTGCCAGCAGTGACATCCGGGATCAGCCCCAGCATTTT	CASSDIRDQPQHF
few	TRBJ1-5	TRBD1	TRBV28	TGTGCCAGCAATCCCCCGGGACAGGGGGGCCAGCCCCAGCATTTT	CASNPPGQGGQPQHF
NA	TRBJ2-5	NA	TRBV7-3	TGTGCCAGCAGCTTAATACCCCGCGGGGAAGGGGAGACCCAGTACTTC	CASSLIPRGEGETQYF
NA	TRBJ2-7	NA	TRBV7-9	TGTGCCAGCAGCCCCGGGACAACCCGCCCCGAGCAGTACTTC	CASSPGTTRPEQYF
NA	TRBJ2-5	TRBD2	TRBV27	TGTGCCAGCAGTTTATTCGGCGGGAGTGCCCAAGAGACCCAGTACTTC	CASSLFGGSAQETQYF
NA	TRBJ2-1	TRBD2	TRBV24-1	TGTGCCACCAGTGACCCGACTAGCGGGAGGACCTACAATGAGCAGTTCTTC	CATSDPTSGRTYNEQFF
NA	TRBJ2-1	TRBD2	TRBV5-1	TGCGCCAGCAGCCGGGGGAGCGGGACTTACAATGAGCAGTTCTTC	CASSRGSGTYNEQFF